The 25 T cell receptor beta chains in this list originate from one sample, sequenced in a study of cytomegalovirus exposure and HLA in healthy donors. PCR involved 60 Vbeta and 13 Jbeta primers. Only in-frame clones appear in the TCRdb table, and some are missing; sequencing was by immunoSEQ multiplex PCR. The table lists a few hundred thousand clones, about four fifths of them singletons. Sequencing was carried out using PBMCs. These receptors were collected from a girl aged 2-10 years in good health and CMV-seronegative.

This clone came up once. This sequence joins TRBV7-8 and TRBJ2-7, with TRBD1 matching 8 bases. This CDR3 has 14 amino acids. V shed 4 bases, J shed 5 bases, and the junction held 7 bases outside the gene matches. From germline, CDR1 is SGHVS and CDR2 FQNEAQ. The CDR3 DNA is TGTGCCAGCAGCTCCAGACAGGGGACGAACGAGCAGTACTTC. Protein sequence: CASSSRQGTNEQYF.

The V gene is TRBV6-4, the J gene TRBJ2-1, with TRBD2 matching 8 bases. CDR3 size: 14 residues. The V gene end was trimmed by 2 bases and the J gene end by 7 bases; junction bases not matched to a gene: 4. The germline gives CDR1 MRHNA, CDR2 SNTAGT. CDR3 coding DNA: TGTGCCAGCAGTGACACTAGCGGCCGTAATGAGCAGTTCTTC. Protein product: CASSDTSGRNEQFF.

The CDR3 coding sequence is TGTGCCAGCAGTAGCGAAAATCAGCCCCAGCATTTT. It yields the protein CASSSENQPQHF. The chain joins TRBV28 to TRBJ1-5; D unclear. The CDR3 extends over 12 amino acids. Germline V gene lookup returns CDR1 MDHEN and CDR2 SYDVKM. Trimming cost V 5 bases and J 4 bases, with 6 bases left between them.

The chain couples TRBV7-6 to TRBJ2-1; 7 nucleotides agree with TRBD2. Trimming cost V 0 bases and J 0 bases; bases outside gene matches: 5. Germline V gene sequence: CDR1 SGHVS, CDR2 FNYEAQ. The CDR3 is 17 amino acids. The DNA of the CDR3 is TGTGCCAGCAGCTTAGCGGGGGGGTCGAGCTCCTACAATGAGCAGTTCTTC. Amino acid sequence: CASSLAGGSSSYNEQFF.

The chain is built from TRBV28 and TRBJ1-2; TRBD1 aligns across 8 bases. Germline CDR1 and CDR2: MDHEN and SYDVKM. V shed 8 bases, J shed 8 bases, and the junction held 10 bases outside the gene matches. The CDR3 runs 13 residues. This CDR3 is CASHVRGQRGYTF. DNA of the CDR3: TGTGCCAGCCATGTCAGGGGGCAGAGAGGCTACACCTTC.

J is TRBJ2-5 and V is TRBV27; D call uncertain. V gave up 5 bases and J gave up 4 bases, with 17 bases separating them. The CDR3 totals 15 residues. The V gene's germline CDR1 is MNHEY and CDR2 SMNVEV (reference sequence). CDR3 residues: CASSPRARFGETQYF. CDR3 DNA: TGTGCCAGCAGTCCCCGCGCCCGGTTTGGAGAGACCCAGTACTTC.

The V and J genes are TRBV11-2 and TRBJ1-2; D gene uncertain. Germline values: CDR1 SGHAT, CDR2 FQNNGV. V lost 5 bases, J lost 6 bases, and 7 bases lay in between. The CDR3 sequence is 11 residues long. CDR3 DNA sequence: TGTGCCAGCAGCCTCCTTAATGGCTACACCTTC. This encodes CASSLLNGYTF.

This sequence joins TRBV7-6 and TRBJ2-5; D call uncertain. The CDR3 has 15 residues. Trimming shortened V by 2 bases and J by 2 bases, and 12 bases separated the two germline ends. Germline CDR1 and CDR2: SGHVS and FNYEAQ. CDR3 nucleotide sequence: TGTGCCAGCAGCTTATATGGAGAGAGGCAAGAGACCCAGTACTTC. Protein sequence: CASSLYGERQETQYF.

The chain uses TRBV19 and TRBJ2-5; TRBD1 matches at 7 bases. The CDR3 runs 14 residues. The V and J ends lost 6 bases and 1 base, in that order; junction bases with no gene match: 5. Germline CDR1 LNHDA, CDR2 SQIVND (reference sequence). CDR3 amino acids: CASSSGQSQETQYF. The CDR3, as DNA: TGTGCCAGTAGCTCGGGACAGTCCCAAGAGACCCAGTACTTC.

The chain recombines TRBV28 with TRBJ1-5; TRBD1 agrees at 10 bases. CDR1 is MDHEN and CDR2 is SYDVKM in the germline V gene. The CDR3 sequence is 14 residues long. V shed 7 bases and J 5 bases; nucleotides not matched to a gene: 5. The CDR3 loop reads CASTDRGLHQPQHF. CDR3 bases: TGTGCCAGCACAGACAGGGGGCTCCATCAGCCCCAGCATTTT.

The V gene is TRBV7-6, the J gene TRBJ2-3; D remains unclear. Trimming left V 1 base short and J 4 bases short, with 6 bases between. In germline, CDR1 is SGHVS, CDR2 FNYEAQ. This CDR3 region has 13 residues. The CDR3 bases are TGTGCCAGCAGCTTAGGTCCGGCAGATACGCAGTATTTT. Its protein product is CASSLGPADTQYF.

V gene TRBV9 combines with J gene TRBJ2-2; 8 bases align to TRBD2. Per the germline V gene, CDR1 is SGDLS and CDR2 is YYNGEE. The CDR3 runs to 17 residues. Trimming at V came to 0 bases and at J to 0 bases, leaving 4 bases not matched to a gene. In DNA, the CDR3 is TGTGCCAGCAGCGTAGCTCGGGGGGGGACGAACACCGGGGAGCTGTTTTTT. It is translated as CASSVARGGTNTGELFF.

The genes are TRBV25-1 and TRBJ2-2; 10 bases align to TRBD1. This CDR3 spans 17 amino acids. V gave up 4 bases and J gave up 5 bases; unmatched junction bases: 10. In germline, CDR1 is MGHDK, CDR2 SYGVNS. CDR3 residues: CASSGTGGGQRTGELFF. DNA for the CDR3: TGTGCCAGCAGTGGGACAGGGGGGGGTCAACGGACCGGGGAGCTGTTTTTT. Filled out from reference TRBV25-1 and TRBJ2-2, the complete variable domain reads EADIYQTPRYLVIGTGKKITLECSQTMGHDKMYWYQQDPGMELHLIHYSYGVNSTEKGDLSSESTVSRIRTEHFPLTLESARPSHTSQYLCASSGTGGGQRTGELFFGEGSRLTVL.

The chain employs TRBV5-1 and TRBJ2-7; no clear D. Germline CDR1 SGHRS, CDR2 YFSETQ. The CDR3 consists of 14 residues. The ends were cut back, 0 bases at V and 3 bases at J, with 10 bases in the middle. In DNA form, the CDR3 reads TGCGCCAGCAGCTTGGATTCCCCCGTCTACGAGCAGTACTTC. It codes for CASSLDSPVYEQYF.

The chain employs TRBV19 and TRBJ2-7, with a weak D call TRBD2 (5 bases). The CDR3 runs to 11 residues. Germline CDR1 reads LNHDA; CDR2 reads SQIVND (reference sequence). The V end was cut by 7 bases, the J end by 4 bases, with 8 bases between. This chain's CDR3 is CASKGEYEQYF. DNA of the CDR3: TGTGCCAGTAAGGGAGAGTACGAGCAGTACTTC.

The CDR3 region is CASSTRLAGGRTDTQYF. The CDR3 DNA sequence: TGTGCCAGTAGTACCCGACTAGCGGGGGGTAGGACAGATACGCAGTATTTT. This chain joins TRBV19 and TRBJ2-3; 13 nucleotides agree with TRBD2. Per germline, CDR1 LNHDA and CDR2 SQIVND (reference sequence). This CDR3 comprises 17 residues. Trimming removed 4 bases from V and 3 bases from J; junction bases left unmatched: 7.

The chain employs TRBV6-1 and TRBJ1-2, with 7 bases identical to TRBD1. This CDR3 comprises 13 residues. Germline loops: CDR1 MNHNS, CDR2 SASEGT. With V trimmed by 4 bases and J by 3 bases, 2 bases remained unmatched. CDR3 nucleotide sequence: TGTGCCAGCAGTGTCGACAGGGACTATGGCTACACCTTC. Encoded protein: CASSVDRDYGYTF.

The chain joins TRBV5-1 to TRBJ1-1, with unresolved D. The CDR3 loop spans 13 amino acids. Per germline, CDR1 SGHRS and CDR2 YFSETQ. Trimming removed 1 base at V and 5 bases at J, with 9 bases between. The CDR3 sequence is CASSLPTGTEAFF. In DNA, the CDR3 is TGCGCCAGCAGCTTGCCCACCGGGACTGAAGCTTTCTTT.

The chain links TRBV21-1 to TRBJ2-3; TRBD2, the table's D call, lacks a check against the DNA. TRBV21-1 has pseudogene status. This CDR3 is 17 amino acids long. CDR3 sequence reads: CARRVSGRGDSTDTQYF. In nucleotides, the CDR3 is TGTGCCAGGAGGGTTTCGGGGCGGGGGGATAGCACAGATACGCAGTATTTT.

The chain has TRBV5-1 and TRBJ2-5, with 7 bases identical to TRBD2. There are 16 residues in the CDR3. The germline V gene has CDR1 SGHRS and CDR2 YFSETQ. Trimming removed 4 bases from V and 4 bases from J; junction bases left unmatched: 13. The chain's CDR3 is CASSLRLGGGRETQYF. The CDR3 nucleotides are TGCGCCAGCAGCCTGAGGTTGGGGGGAGGGCGAGAGACCCAGTACTTC.

The chain is built from TRBV5-1 and TRBJ1-2; 9 nucleotides agree with TRBD1. Per germline, CDR1 SGHRS and CDR2 YFSETQ. After removal of 4 bases from V and 2 bases from J, the junction contained 6 bases not matched to a gene. The CDR3 runs 15 residues. CDR3 sequence: CASSEPGQGNYGYTF. As DNA, the CDR3 is TGCGCCAGCAGCGAACCGGGACAGGGAAACTATGGCTACACCTTC. The complete variable domain, with remaining parts taken from reference TRBV5-1 and TRBJ1-2, reads KAGVTQTPRYLIKTRGQQVTLSCSPISGHRSVSWYQQTPGQGLQFLFEYFSETQRNKGNFPGRFSGRQFSNSRSEMNVSTLELGDSALYLCASSEPGQGNYGYTFGSGTRLTVV.

The chain uses TRBV6-5 and TRBJ1-1; D gene uncertain. This CDR3 is built from 14 residues. Germline assignment: CDR1 MNHEY and CDR2 SVGAGI. V was trimmed by 3 bases and J by 5 bases, leaving 13 bases between them. DNA for the CDR3: TGTGCCAGCAGTTATTTAACAGTTGGGACTGAAGCTTTCTTT. It codes for CASSYLTVGTEAFF.

This clone was observed a single time. DNA for the CDR3: TGTGCCAGCAGCGGGGGAGGTGCGAACACTGAAGCTTTCTTT. Translating gives CASSGGGANTEAFF. The chain combines TRBV6-5 with TRBJ1-1; D perhaps matches TRBD1 (5 bases). V was pared by 6 bases and J by 1 base, with 12 bases between. Germline values: CDR1 MNHEY, CDR2 SVGAGI. CDR3 length equals 14 residues.

The chain is built from TRBV5-8 and TRBJ1-4; D possibly corresponds to TRBD1 (6 bases). In germline, CDR1 is SGHTS, CDR2 YDEGEE. The CDR3 consists of 18 residues. The V and J ends lost 1 base and 1 base respectively, with 17 bases between them. CDR3: CASSLSQGRRETNEKLFF. As DNA, the CDR3 is TGTGCCAGCAGCTTGTCACAGGGACGTAGGGAAACTAATGAAAAACTGTTTTTT.

This rearrangement joins TRBV4-1 to TRBJ1-5, with 7 bases fitting TRBD1. The germline CDR1 and CDR2 sequences are MGHRA and YSYEKL. The CDR3 sequence is 15 residues long. Trimming at V came to 5 bases and at J to 0 bases, leaving 4 bases not matched to a gene. CDR3 in amino acids: CASSGRDSSNQPQHF. The DNA for the CDR3 is TGCGCCAGCAGCGGCCGGGACAGTAGCAATCAGCCCCAGCATTTT.